This T cell receptor (beta chain) came from a study of vaccination and CD4 T cells after COVID-19. General observations from the study: Counts of SARS-CoV-2-reactive clonotypes had a median that went from about 20 to 38, a nonsignificant change.

Concerning this clonotype: Its antigen is as yet unknown.

CDR3 length: 15 amino acids. J was trimmed by 5 bases and V by 0 bases; bases with no gene match: 5. Germline loops: CDR1 SGHNT, CDR2 YYREEE (reference sequence). Treatment specified: approximately 9-day PBMC culture with coronavirus spike peptide pools or control peptides (ViraFEST assay). Unexposed donor CD4+ T cells predated the COVID-19 pandemic, collected 2011-2018. Oncomine TCR Beta short-read sequencing was applied to DNA from cultured CD4+ T cells. Each CDR3 protein gets one entry after TCRdb re-called the PCR reads with MiXCR. The data hold some 8,900 distinct CDR3 sequences, with under 50% observed a single time.

This TCR derives from a human donor in good health. Sequencing was performed on CD4+ T cells from blood, cultured in vitro. The genes are TRBV5-4 and TRBJ2-3; 8 positions agree with TRBD1. The CDR3 DNA reads as TGTGCCAGCAGCTTGGATCAGGGGGCTGTAGATACGCAGTATTTT. It specifies CASSLDQGAVDTQYF.